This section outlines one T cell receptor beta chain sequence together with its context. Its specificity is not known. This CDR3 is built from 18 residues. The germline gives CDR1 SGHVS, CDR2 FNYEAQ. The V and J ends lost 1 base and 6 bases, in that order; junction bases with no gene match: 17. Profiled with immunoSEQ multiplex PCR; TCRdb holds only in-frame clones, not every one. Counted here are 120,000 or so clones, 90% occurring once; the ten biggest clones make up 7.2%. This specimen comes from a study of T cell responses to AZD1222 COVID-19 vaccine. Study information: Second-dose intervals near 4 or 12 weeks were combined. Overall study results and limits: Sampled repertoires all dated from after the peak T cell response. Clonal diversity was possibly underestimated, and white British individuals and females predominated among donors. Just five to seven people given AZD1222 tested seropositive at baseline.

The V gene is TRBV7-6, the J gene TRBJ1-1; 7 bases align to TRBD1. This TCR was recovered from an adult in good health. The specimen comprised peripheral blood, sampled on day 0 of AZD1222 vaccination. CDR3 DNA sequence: TGTGCCAGCAGCTTAGGATTAGGGAAGGGGGCCGGGGACGCTGAAGCTTTCTTT. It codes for CASSLGLGKGAGDAEAFF.